These 10 T cell receptor beta chains share one sample of origin, sequenced in a study of identical twins. MiXCR, applied by TCRdb to the 5' RACE reads, yields one record per CDR3 protein. The repertoire holds 1,800,000 or so distinct CDR3 sequences, under 35% seen once, with about 0.27% in the top ten. The specimen sequenced was cord blood. The origin of the receptors is a newborn girl in good health.

The CDR3 bases are TGCAGTGCCCCGATGGGGGGGAACTATGGCTACACCTTC. Its protein is CSAPMGGNYGYTF. The rearrangement uses TRBV20-1 and TRBJ1-2; maybe TRBD1 (5 bases). Trimming pared 6 bases from V and 2 bases from J, leaving 13 bases between. There are 13 residues in the CDR3. The germline V gene has CDR1 DFQATT and CDR2 SNEGSKA (reference sequence).

In its sample, this clonotype was seen a few times. The V and J genes are TRBV20-1 and TRBJ1-1; TRBD1 matches at 8 bases. V was clipped by 7 bases and J by 2 bases; unmatched bases: 6. This CDR3 is built from 13 residues. Germline CDR1 and CDR2: DFQATT and SNEGSKA (reference sequence). The CDR3 region is CSDLTGANTEAFF. In DNA form, the CDR3 reads TGCAGTGACCTGACAGGGGCTAACACTGAAGCTTTCTTT.

This clonotype was detected a few times. This chain uses TRBV29-1 with TRBJ1-2; D gene ambiguous. The CDR3 is 13 residues long. Germline CDR1 is SQVTM and CDR2 is ANQGSEA. V was shortened by 6 bases and J by 2 bases, with 13 bases between the two germline ends. CDR3 amino acids: CSVSRTANYGYTF. CDR3 DNA: TGCAGCGTGTCCCGGACGGCCAACTATGGCTACACCTTC.

With regard to this clonotype: One end of the junction does not line up with germline, which may come from a read error. The gene calls are TRBV4-2 and TRBJ2-7; D possibly corresponds to TRBD2 (6 bases). There are 16 residues in the CDR3. CDR1 LGHNA and CDR2 YNFKEQ come from the germline V gene. CDR3 protein: CAGSRYGLLANYEQYF. As DNA, the CDR3 is TGTGCCGGCAGCCGTTATGGGCTACTAGCAAACTACGAGCAGTACTTC.

This clonotype was seen only a few times. The chain employs TRBV20-1 and TRBJ2-3; D may be TRBD1 or TRBD2 (6 bases each). This CDR3 contains 14 residues. Trimming took 0 bases from V and 2 from J, leaving 9 bases between them. Germline loops: CDR1 DFQATT, CDR2 SNEGSKA (reference sequence). For the CDR3, the DNA is TGCAGTGCTAGAGACGGGGGCTACACAGATACGCAGTATTTT. This codes for CSARDGGYTDTQYF.

This clonotype was seen only a few times. V and J are TRBV5-6 and TRBJ2-4; TRBD1 or TRBD2 may be the D gene (5 bases each). CDR1 is SGHDT and CDR2 is YYEEEE in the germline V gene. V lost 0 bases to trimming and J lost 0 bases, with 13 bases between them. This CDR3 spans 17 amino acids. Here the CDR3 reads CASSLGGEPRAKNIQYF. CDR3 in DNA: TGTGCCAGCAGCTTGGGAGGGGAGCCTAGAGCCAAAAACATTCAGTACTTC. The variable domain in full, completed from reference TRBV5-6 and TRBJ2-4, reads DAGVTQSPTHLIKTRGQQVTLRCSPKSGHDTVSWYQQALGQGPQFIFQYYEEEERQRGNFPDRFSGHQFPNYSSELNVNALLLGDSALYLCASSLGGEPRAKNIQYFGAGTRLSVL.

This chain uses TRBV29-1 with TRBJ2-5; D not resolved. V was trimmed by 0 bases and J by 4 bases, leaving 15 bases between them. CDR1 is SQVTM and CDR2 is ANQGSEA in the germline V gene. The CDR3 is 15 amino acids. The CDR3 region is CSVEEVQWARETQYF. The CDR3 bases are TGCAGCGTTGAAGAGGTCCAGTGGGCGCGAGAGACCCAGTACTTC.

The sample holds a few counts of this clonotype. The chain links TRBV12-3 or TRBV12-4 to TRBJ1-4; D might be TRBD1 (5 bases). Trimming shortened V by 7 bases and J by 7 bases, and 13 bases separated the two germline ends. The CDR3 contains 13 residues. CDR3 loop: CASTRGGSEKLFF. CDR3 in DNA: TGTGCCAGCACAAGGGGAGGGAGTGAAAAACTGTTTTTT.

The chain is built from TRBV6-6 and TRBJ2-5; 13 bases fit TRBD2. The CDR3 contains 16 residues. The junction had 15 bases not matched to a gene; V was cut back by 6 bases and J by 11 bases. Per the germline V gene, CDR1 is MNHNY and CDR2 is SVGAGI (reference sequence). The CDR3 reads CASSRTSGGIRNEQYF. The DNA of the CDR3 is TGTGCCAGCAGCCGGACTAGCGGGGGTATAAGAAATGAGCAGTACTTC.

This clonotype was seen only a few times. The J gene is TRBJ2-3, the V gene TRBV20-1; TRBD2 is a possible D gene (5 bases). Germline V gives CDR1 DFQATT, CDR2 SNEGSKA (reference sequence). CDR3 length: 15 amino acids. Trimming took off 2 bases at V and 1 base at J, with 13 bases between the two ends. CDR3 sequence (DNA): TGCAGTGCTAGAAAACTAGGAACGGGCACAGATACGCAGTATTTT. It yields the protein CSARKLGTGTDTQYF.